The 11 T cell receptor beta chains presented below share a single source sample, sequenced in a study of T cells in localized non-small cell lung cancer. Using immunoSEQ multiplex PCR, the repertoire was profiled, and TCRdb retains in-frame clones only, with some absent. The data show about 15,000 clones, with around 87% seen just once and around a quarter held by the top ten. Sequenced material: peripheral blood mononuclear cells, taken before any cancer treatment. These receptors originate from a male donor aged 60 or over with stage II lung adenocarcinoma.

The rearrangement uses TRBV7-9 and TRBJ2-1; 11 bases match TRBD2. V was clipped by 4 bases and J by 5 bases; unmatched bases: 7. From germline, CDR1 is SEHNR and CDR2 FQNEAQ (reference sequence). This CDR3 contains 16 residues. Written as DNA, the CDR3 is TGTGCCAGCAGCTCCCCGGGACTAGCGGAACACAATGAGCAGTTCTTC. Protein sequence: CASSSPGLAEHNEQFF.

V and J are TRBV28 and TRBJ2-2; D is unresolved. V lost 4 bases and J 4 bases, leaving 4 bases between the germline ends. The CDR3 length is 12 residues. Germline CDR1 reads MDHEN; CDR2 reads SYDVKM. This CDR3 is CASSSSTGELFF. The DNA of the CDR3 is TGTGCCAGCAGTTCTAGCACCGGGGAGCTGTTTTTT.

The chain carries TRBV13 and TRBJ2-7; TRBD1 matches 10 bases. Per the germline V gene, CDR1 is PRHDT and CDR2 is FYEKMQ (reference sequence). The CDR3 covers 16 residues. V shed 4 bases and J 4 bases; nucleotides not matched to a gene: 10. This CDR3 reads CASSSIGDRGQYEQYF. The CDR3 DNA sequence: TGTGCCAGCAGCTCCATCGGCGACAGGGGGCAATACGAGCAGTACTTC.

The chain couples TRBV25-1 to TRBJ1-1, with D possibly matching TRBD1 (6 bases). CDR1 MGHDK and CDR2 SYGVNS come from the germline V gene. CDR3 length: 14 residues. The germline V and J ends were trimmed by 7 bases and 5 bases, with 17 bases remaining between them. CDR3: CASTFGGMTTEAFF. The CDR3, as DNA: TGTGCCAGCACCTTTGGGGGCATGACAACTGAAGCTTTCTTT. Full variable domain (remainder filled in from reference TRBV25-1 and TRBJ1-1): EADIYQTPRYLVIGTGKKITLECSQTMGHDKMYWYQQDPGMELHLIHYSYGVNSTEKGDLSSESTVSRIRTEHFPLTLESARPSHTSQYLCASTFGGMTTEAFFGQGTRLTVV.

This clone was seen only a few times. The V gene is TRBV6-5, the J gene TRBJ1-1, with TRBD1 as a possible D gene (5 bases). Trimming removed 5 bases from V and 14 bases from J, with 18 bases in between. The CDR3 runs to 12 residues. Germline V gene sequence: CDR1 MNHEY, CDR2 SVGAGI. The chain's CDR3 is CASSPRGTLKFF. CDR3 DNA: TGTGCCAGCAGTCCAAGGGGAACACTGAAGTTCTTT.

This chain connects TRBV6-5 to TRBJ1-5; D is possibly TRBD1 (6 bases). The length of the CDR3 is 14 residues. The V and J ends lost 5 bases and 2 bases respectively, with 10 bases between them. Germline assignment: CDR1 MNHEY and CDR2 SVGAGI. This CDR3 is CASSEGGGNQPQHF. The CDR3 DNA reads TGTGCCAGCAGTGAAGGGGGTGGCAATCAGCCCCAGCATTTT.

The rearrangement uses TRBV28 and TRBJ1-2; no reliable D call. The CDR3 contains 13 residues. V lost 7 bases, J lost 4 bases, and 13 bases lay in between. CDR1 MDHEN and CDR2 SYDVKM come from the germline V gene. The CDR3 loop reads CASNQDISYGYTF. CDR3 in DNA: TGTGCCAGCAATCAAGACATAAGCTATGGCTACACCTTC.

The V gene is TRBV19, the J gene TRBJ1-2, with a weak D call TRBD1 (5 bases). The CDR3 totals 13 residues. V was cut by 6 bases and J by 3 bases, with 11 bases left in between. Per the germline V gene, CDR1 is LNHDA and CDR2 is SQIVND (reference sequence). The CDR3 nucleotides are TGTGCCAGTAGCCAACAGGAGTACTATGGCTACACCTTC. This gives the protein CASSQQEYYGYTF.

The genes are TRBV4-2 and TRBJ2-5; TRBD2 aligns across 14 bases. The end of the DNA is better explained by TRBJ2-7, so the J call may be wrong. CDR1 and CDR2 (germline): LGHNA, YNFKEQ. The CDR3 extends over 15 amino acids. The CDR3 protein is CASSPGTSGSNEQYF. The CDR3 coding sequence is TGTGCCAGCAGCCCCGGGACTAGCGGGAGCAACGAGCAGTACTTC.

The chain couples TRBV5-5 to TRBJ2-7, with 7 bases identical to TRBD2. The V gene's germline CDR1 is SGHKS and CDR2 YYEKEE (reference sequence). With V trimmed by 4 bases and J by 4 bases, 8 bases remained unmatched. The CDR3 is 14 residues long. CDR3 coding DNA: TGTGCCAGCAGCCGTCGAGCGGGGAGTTACGAGCAGTACTTC. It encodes CASSRRAGSYEQYF.

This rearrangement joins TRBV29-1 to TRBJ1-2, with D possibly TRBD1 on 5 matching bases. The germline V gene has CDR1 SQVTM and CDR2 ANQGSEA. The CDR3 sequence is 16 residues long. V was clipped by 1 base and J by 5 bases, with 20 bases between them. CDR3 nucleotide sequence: TGCAGCGTTGAAGGGACATCGACTAACATTTTATATGGCTACACCTTC. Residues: CSVEGTSTNILYGYTF.